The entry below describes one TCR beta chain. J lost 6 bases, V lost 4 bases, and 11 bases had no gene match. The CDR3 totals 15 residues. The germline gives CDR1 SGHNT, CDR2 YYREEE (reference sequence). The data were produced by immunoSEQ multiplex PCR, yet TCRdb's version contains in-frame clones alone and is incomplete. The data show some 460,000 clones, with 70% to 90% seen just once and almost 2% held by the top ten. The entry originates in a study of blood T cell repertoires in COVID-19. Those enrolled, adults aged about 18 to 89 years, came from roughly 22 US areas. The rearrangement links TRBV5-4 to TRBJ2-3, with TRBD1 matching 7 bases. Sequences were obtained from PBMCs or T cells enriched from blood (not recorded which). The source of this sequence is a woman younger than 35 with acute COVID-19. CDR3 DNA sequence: TGTGCCAGCAGCCTCTGGACAGGATCCCATGATACGCAGTATTTT. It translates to CASSLWTGSHDTQYF.